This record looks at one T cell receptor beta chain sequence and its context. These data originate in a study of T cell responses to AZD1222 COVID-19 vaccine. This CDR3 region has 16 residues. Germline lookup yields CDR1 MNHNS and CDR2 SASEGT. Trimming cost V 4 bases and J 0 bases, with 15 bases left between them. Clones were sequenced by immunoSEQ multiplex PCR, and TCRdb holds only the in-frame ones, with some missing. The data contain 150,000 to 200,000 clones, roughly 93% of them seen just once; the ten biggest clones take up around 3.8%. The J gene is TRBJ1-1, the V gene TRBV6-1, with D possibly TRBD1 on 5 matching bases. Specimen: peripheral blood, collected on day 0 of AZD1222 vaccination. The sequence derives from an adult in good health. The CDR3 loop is CASSAPSGRMNTEAFF. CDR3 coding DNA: TGTGCCAGCAGTGCACCGTCGGGACGGATGAACACTGAAGCTTTCTTT.